This TCR beta chain is drawn from a study of radiotherapy plus CTLA-4 blockade in lung cancer (dated by TCRdb to the late 2010s). Study-wide context: Objective responses occurred in about 20% of enrolled patients, and roughly 30% achieved disease control.

In this study, focal radiation therapy paired with CTLA-4 blockade (ipilimumab) was tested in patients who had chemo-refractory metastatic non-small-cell lung cancer. Concerning this clone: Its recognized antigen is unknown. Per-base qualities were not stored, and no clone one base away is much larger.

V and J are truncated by 6 bases and 5 bases respectively, leaving an intervening sequence of 15 bases. The germline V gene gives CDR1 as MNHNS and CDR2 as SASEGT. From its cysteine to its phenylalanine, the CDR3 spans 14 amino acids. Solely the CDR3 DNA is kept, with 42 bases framed from the first base. The library was prepared using the immunoSEQ multiplex PCR assay. Held by TCRdb, this immuneACCESS table contains in-frame sequences only and omits some clones. Under half of the omission traces to an unresolved V gene where checked; the cause of the rest is unknown. In all, the sample holds approximately 33,000 clones, and 78% of those were seen once. The top ten hold roughly 7.4% of the sample. Broader findings and caveats from the paper: Early dynamic changes in blood T cell clones, together with increased serum interferon-beta after radiation, were reported as the strongest predictors of response. TCR clones derived from tumors expanded in peripheral blood after treatment with radiotherapy and ipilimumab.

This TCR was recovered from a human donor with non-small cell lung cancer who had stable disease on radiotherapy plus ipilimumab. The V and J segments used are TRBV6-1 and TRBJ2-3; the D region possibly corresponds to TRBD2 (5 bases align). Here the sequenced sample was peripheral blood, taken from a patient treated with radiotherapy plus ipilimumab. In nucleotides, the sequence is TGTGCCAGCAGAGGACCTACTAGACAAGATACGCAGTATTTT. Its protein is CASRGPTRQDTQYF.